The clone carrying this T cell receptor beta chain turned up a few times. Per the original data handling: Quantification of nucleated cells was approximated via reference gene primer amplification. TCRdb keeps only in-frame clones here, not all; method: immunoSEQ multiplex PCR. V and J calls and clone size are as listed in that table; D and trimming were resolved from the DNA. The sample lists fewer than 300,000 clones, roughly 88% occurring once. This record belongs to a study of blood T cell repertoires in COVID-19. Study-wide background: There were acute and convalescent COVID-19 samples, and they came from the United States, Italy and Spain.

The receptor was isolated from a man aged 18 to 35 with active or convalescent COVID-19. The sequenced sample consisted of peripheral blood.

The CDR3 DNA follows: TGCGCCAGCAGCGCCGGGACGACAGGCTTTTCAAACTATGGCTACACCTTC. Translating it yields CASSAGTTGFSNYGYTF. This chain connects TRBV5-1 to TRBJ1-2, with TRBD1 as a possible D gene (6 bases). The CDR3 length is 17 residues. The V gene's germline CDR1 is SGHRS and CDR2 YFSETQ. The V and J ends lost 4 bases and 2 bases respectively, with 21 bases between them.